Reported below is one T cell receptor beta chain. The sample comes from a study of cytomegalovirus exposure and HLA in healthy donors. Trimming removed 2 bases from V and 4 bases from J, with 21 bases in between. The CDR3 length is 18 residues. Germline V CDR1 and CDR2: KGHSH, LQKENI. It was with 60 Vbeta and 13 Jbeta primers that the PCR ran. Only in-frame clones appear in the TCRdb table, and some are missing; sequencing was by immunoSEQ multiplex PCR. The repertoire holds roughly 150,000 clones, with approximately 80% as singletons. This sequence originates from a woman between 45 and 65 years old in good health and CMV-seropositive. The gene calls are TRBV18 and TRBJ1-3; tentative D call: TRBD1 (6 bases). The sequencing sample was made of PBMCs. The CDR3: CASSPKGTSQLQGNTIYF. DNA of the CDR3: TGTGCCAGCTCACCAAAAGGGACATCTCAACTTCAGGGAAACACCATATATTTT.